What follows are 9 T cell receptor beta chains derived from one specimen sequenced in a study of T cells in Graves' hyperthyroidism and ophthalmopathy. Amplification of TCR beta CDR3 regions was performed using RNA transcripts as template. In the first-round RT-PCR of the TCR CDR3, the HTBI primer set was used. TCRdb ran MiXCR on the multiplex PCR reads and lists one entry per CDR3 protein. The table lists some 270,000 distinct CDR3 sequences, approximately 25% of them singletons. Sequencing was carried out using blood. Source of these receptors: a woman aged 40 to 55 with Graves' ophthalmopathy.

Many counts were recorded for this clonotype. The chain joins TRBV7-9 to TRBJ2-7, with D unresolved. This CDR3 has 14 residues. Per the germline V gene, CDR1 is SEHNR and CDR2 is FQNEAQ (reference sequence). Trimming stripped 3 bases from V and 10 bases from J, with 19 bases between. CDR3 sequence (DNA): TGTGCCAGCAGCTTGGTGACGAGCTCAGTGGGCCAGTACTTC. It translates to CASSLVTSSVGQYF.

This clonotype was counted ten times or more. V and J are TRBV6-1 and TRBJ2-2, with 7 nucleotides matching TRBD2. The CDR3 spans 17 residues. The V and J ends lost 8 bases and 5 bases, in that order; junction bases with no gene match: 17. The germline gives CDR1 MNHNS, CDR2 SASEGT. The CDR3 nucleotides read TGTGCCAGCCTCAATCTTGCCCTAGCGGAAAGAACCGGGGAGCTGTTTTTT. Amino acids: CASLNLALAERTGELFF.

In regard to this clonotype: A junction boundary mismatches the germline segment, possibly from a read error. The DNA for the CDR3 is TGTCCCAGTTGCGACGGTTATGGCAATCAGCCCCAGCATTTT. Its protein product is CPSCDGYGNQPQHF. The J gene is TRBJ1-5, the V gene TRBV28; no clear D gene. This CDR3 has 14 amino acids. The germline V gene encodes CDR1 MDHEN and CDR2 SYDVKM. The entire variable domain, with the rest obtained from reference TRBV28 and TRBJ1-5, is as follows: DVKVTQSSRYLVKRTGEKVFLECVQDMDHENMFWYRQDPGLGLRLIYFSYDVKMKEKGDIPEGYSVSREKKERFSLILESASTNQTSMYLCPSCDGYGNQPQHFGDGTRLSIL.

The table lists this clonotype with many counts. V and J are TRBV28 and TRBJ1-2; 8 positions match TRBD1. After removal of 10 bases from V and 8 bases from J, the junction contained 9 bases not matched to a gene. The CDR3 extends over 12 amino acids. Per the germline V gene, CDR1 is MDHEN and CDR2 is SYDVKM. The CDR3 region is CAILDRGYGYTF. The CDR3 DNA follows: TGTGCCATCCTAGACAGGGGTTACGGCTACACCTTC.

This chain joins TRBV28 and TRBJ2-5; 7 bases line up with TRBD2. The germline gives CDR1 MDHEN, CDR2 SYDVKM. The CDR3 loop spans 14 amino acids. V dropped 5 bases and J dropped 4; count of bases not matched to a gene: 7. As DNA, the CDR3 is TGTGCCAGCAGTGGGGAAGCGGGGCGAGAGACCCAGTACTTC. Its translation is CASSGEAGRETQYF.

This clonotype appeared many times. This chain uses TRBV10-2 with TRBJ2-1; TRBD2 aligns across 10 bases. Per germline, CDR1 WSHSY and CDR2 SAAADI. V lost 3 bases to trimming and J lost 8 bases; unmatched junction nucleotides: 4. This CDR3 region has 14 residues. The CDR3 DNA follows: TGCGCCAGCAGTGAACTAGCGGGAAGGGATGAGCAGTTCTTC. This sequence encodes CASSELAGRDEQFF.

This clonotype came up many times. The J gene is TRBJ2-2, the V gene TRBV6-1; D remains ambiguous. Germline V gives CDR1 MNHNS, CDR2 SASEGT. Trimming cost V 6 bases and J 4 bases, with 6 bases left between them. The CDR3 is 12 residues long. The CDR3 bases are TGTGCCAGCAGGGAACTCACCGGGGAGCTGTTTTTT. Protein sequence: CASRELTGELFF.

This clonotype has more than one count but fewer than ten. The chain uses TRBV24-1 and TRBJ2-5; TRBD1 agrees at 9 bases. The CDR3 is made up of 15 amino acids. J was trimmed by 3 bases and V by 11 bases; bases with no gene match: 12. Germline CDR1 KGHDR, CDR2 SFDVKD. The chain's CDR3 is CASSHLRTGEETQYF. The DNA for the CDR3 is TGTGCCAGCAGCCACCTACGGACAGGGGAAGAGACCCAGTACTTC.

This clonotype was counted ten times or more. The junction does not match germline at one end; this may be a read error. The chain is built from TRBV27 and TRBJ2-7, with a weak D call TRBD2 (5 bases). Germline CDR1 is MNHEY and CDR2 is SMNVEV (reference sequence). The CDR3 consists of 11 residues. The CDR3 nucleotides are TGTGCCAGACCCCGCTGGGAGCAGTCGGACTTC. This codes for CARPRWEQSDF.